The 21 T cell receptor beta chains reported below all come from one sample, sequenced in a study of CD8 T cells in ankylosing spondylitis. Using its own MiXCR run on the 5' RACE reads, TCRdb lists one record per CDR3 protein. The table records some 200,000 distinct CDR3 sequences, about 13% of them present only once. What was sequenced was blood, either unsorted or a sorted T cell fraction (not recorded which). The receptors derive from a male donor with ankylosing spondylitis or in good health (not recorded which).

V usage is TRBV20-1 and J usage is TRBJ1-5; 7 bases match TRBD1. The ends lost 0 bases at V and 2 bases at J; junction bases unmatched: 7. Germline-derived CDR1 and CDR2 are DFQATT and SNEGSKA (reference sequence). This CDR3 region has 16 residues. The CDR3 nucleotides are TGCAGTGCTAGAGATCACAGGGGAGAGGGCAATCAGCCCCAGCATTTT. This encodes CSARDHRGEGNQPQHF.

This clonotype was counted between two and nine times. The CDR3 region has the DNA TGTGCCAGCAGTTTTCAAAGCGGGAGGGCGCCGAGGGGCGAGCAGTACTTC. It yields the protein CASSFQSGRAPRGEQYF. The rearrangement joins TRBV12-3 or TRBV12-4 to TRBJ2-7, with 10 bases aligning to TRBD2. This CDR3 is built from 17 residues. The ends lost 3 bases at V and 6 bases at J; junction bases unmatched: 14.

The chain is built from TRBV4-1 and TRBJ2-5; TRBD2 aligns across 9 bases. The CDR3 is 16 amino acids. From germline, CDR1 is MGHRA and CDR2 YSYEKL. V was pared by 0 bases and J by 4 bases, with 6 bases of the junction left unmatched. The CDR3 loop is CASSQDWAGGGETQYF. CDR3 sequence (DNA): TGCGCCAGCAGCCAAGATTGGGCGGGAGGGGGAGAGACCCAGTACTTC.

This clonotype was seen more than once but under ten times. The chain employs TRBV11-3 and TRBJ2-1; 8 positions match TRBD2. The V gene's germline CDR1 is SGHNT and CDR2 YENEEA. The CDR3 covers 15 residues. The ends lost 5 bases at V and 2 bases at J; junction bases unmatched: 5. The DNA of the CDR3 is TGTGCCAGCAGCCGCGGGGGGTCGACCTACAATGAGCAGTTCTTC. Translated: CASSRGGSTYNEQFF.

In its sample, this clonotype was seen a few times. This rearrangement joins TRBV4-1 to TRBJ2-1; D possibly uses TRBD1 or TRBD2 (5 bases each). The CDR3 totals 16 residues. Trimming took off 2 bases at V and 0 bases at J, with 11 bases between the two ends. Germline CDR1 reads MGHRA; CDR2 reads YSYEKL. CDR3 protein: CASSQSNGGSYNEQFF. The DNA for the CDR3 is TGCGCCAGCAGCCAATCGAATGGGGGCTCCTACAATGAGCAGTTCTTC.

In DNA form, the CDR3 reads TGCGCCAGCAGTGAGTCGGGAACAGGGGAAGTGAACACTGAAGCTTTCTTT. Translated: CASSESGTGEVNTEAFF. This rearrangement joins TRBV10-1 to TRBJ1-1; 7 bases agree with TRBD1. The CDR3 totals 17 residues. J gave up 0 bases and V 0 bases, and 7 bases lay outside the gene matches. CDR1 and CDR2 from the germline V gene are WNHNN and SYGVQD (reference sequence).

This clonotype came up a few times. This rearrangement joins TRBV6-1 to TRBJ2-6; 9 bases are shared with TRBD1. The V gene's germline CDR1 is MNHNS and CDR2 SASEGT. There are 18 residues in the CDR3. Trimming at V came to 8 bases and at J to 0 bases, leaving 11 bases not matched to a gene. CDR3: CASGEWDRAYSGANVLTF. The CDR3 DNA reads as TGTGCCAGCGGGGAATGGGACAGGGCTTACTCTGGGGCCAACGTCCTGACTTTC.

Only a few counts were recorded for this clonotype. The chain is built from TRBV11-2 and TRBJ1-5; the match to TRBD1 covers 7 bases. The V gene's germline CDR1 is SGHAT and CDR2 FQNNGV. With V trimmed by 3 bases and J by 4 bases, 3 bases remained unmatched. This CDR3 has 14 amino acids. CDR3 amino acids: CASSFQGGNQPQHF. The CDR3, as DNA: TGTGCCAGCAGCTTCCAGGGGGGAAATCAGCCCCAGCATTTT.

The genes are TRBV3-1 and TRBJ2-1; D possibly uses TRBD1 or TRBD2 (5 bases each). The V gene lost 1 base and the J gene lost 3 bases, with 16 bases spanning the gap. The CDR3 contains 17 residues. Per germline, CDR1 LGHDT and CDR2 YNNKEL (reference sequence). CDR3 DNA sequence: TGTGCCAGCAGCCAAGTCCACGGGGCCCCCCTCTACAATGAGCAGTTCTTC. This codes for CASSQVHGAPLYNEQFF.

The V and J genes are TRBV6-4 and TRBJ2-2, with no clear D. The V end was cut by 0 bases, the J end by 4 bases, with 3 bases between. Germline values: CDR1 MRHNA, CDR2 SNTAGT. The CDR3 runs to 13 residues. In DNA form, the CDR3 reads TGTGCCAGCAGTGACTCTAGCACCGGGGAGCTGTTTTTT. It codes for CASSDSSTGELFF.

This clonotype was seen repeatedly, ten times or more. The chain combines TRBV7-8 with TRBJ1-2; D uncertain. This CDR3 region has 13 residues. Germline CDR1 reads SGHVS; CDR2 reads FQNEAQ. Trimming took off 0 bases at V and 3 bases at J, with 5 bases between the two ends. The CDR3: CASSLAQHYGYTF. CDR3 in DNA: TGTGCCAGCAGCTTAGCACAACACTATGGCTACACCTTC.

This clonotype was seen a few times. The chain recombines TRBV12-3 or TRBV12-4 with TRBJ2-5; D unclear. V dropped 2 bases and J dropped 4 bases, with 8 bases sitting between them. The CDR3 is 13 amino acids. The CDR3: CASSLQVGETQYF. CDR3 in DNA: TGTGCCAGCAGTTTACAAGTGGGAGAGACCCAGTACTTC.

This clonotype was observed a handful of times. The genes are TRBV7-2 and TRBJ1-2; a possible D gene is TRBD1 (5 bases). Germline CDR1 SGHTA, CDR2 FQGNSA. Trimming pared 5 bases from V and 4 bases from J, leaving 11 bases between. The CDR3 contains 13 residues. The CDR3 loop is CASSVDDSYGYTF. The CDR3 bases are TGTGCCAGCAGCGTGGACGACAGCTATGGCTACACCTTC. The full variable domain, its missing parts supplied by reference TRBV7-2 and TRBJ1-2, is GAGVSQSPSNKVTEKGKDVELRCDPISGHTALYWYRQSLGQGLEFLIYFQGNSAPDKSGLPSDRFSAERTGGSVSTLTIQRTQQEDSAVYLCASSVDDSYGYTFGSGTRLTVV.

This clonotype has a count of ten or more. This chain links TRBV7-9 with TRBJ1-5; D gene unclear. V gave up 1 base and J gave up 4 bases, with 2 bases separating them. The CDR3 loop spans 12 amino acids. The germline CDR1 and CDR2 sequences are SEHNR and FQNEAQ (reference sequence). CDR3 amino acids: CASSLENQPQHF. CDR3 sequence (DNA): TGTGCCAGCAGCTTAGAGAATCAGCCCCAGCATTTT. Based on the CDR3 plus reference TRBV7-9 and TRBJ1-5, the full variable domain is DTGVSQNPRHKITKRGQNVTFRCDPISEHNRLYWYRQTLGQGPEFLTYFQNEAQLEKSRLLSDRFSAERPKGSFSTLEIQRTEQGDSAMYLCASSLENQPQHFGDGTRLSIL.

This sequence joins TRBV10-3 and TRBJ1-2, with D perhaps matching TRBD1 (5 bases). There are 13 residues in the CDR3. V gave up 3 bases and J gave up 5 bases, with 10 bases separating them. From germline, CDR1 is ENHRY and CDR2 SYGVKD. DNA for the CDR3: TGTGCCATCAGTGACCCGCAGGGTTATGGCTACACCTTC. Amino acids: CAISDPQGYGYTF.

Only a few counts were recorded for this clonotype. The chain couples TRBV27 to TRBJ1-4, with TRBD1 as a possible D gene (6 bases). With 6 bases removed from V and 8 bases from J, the gap between germline ends came to 16 bases. The CDR3 runs 14 residues. CDR1 MNHEY and CDR2 SMNVEV come from the germline V gene (reference sequence). CDR3 nucleotide sequence: TGTGCCAGCAGCACTCACAGGGTCGGAGAAAAACTGTTTTTT. This gives the protein CASSTHRVGEKLFF.

This clonotype was counted only a few times. V usage is TRBV4-2 and J usage is TRBJ1-2; no reliable D call. Germline V gene lookup returns CDR1 LGHNA and CDR2 YNFKEQ. CDR3 length: 14 residues. The V end lost 0 bases, the J end lost 9 bases, and 14 bases lay between the germline ends. CDR3 DNA sequence: TGTGCCAGCAGCCAAGACCTCTCTTCAGTGAGCTACACCTTC. Translation gives CASSQDLSSVSYTF.

In this sample, this clonotype turned up a few times. The CDR3 DNA reads TGCAGCGTTGAAGAGGGGGTCGCTGGGGCCAACGTCCTGACTTTC. Residues: CSVEEGVAGANVLTF. V and J are TRBV29-1 and TRBJ2-6; D might be TRBD1 or TRBD2, each matching 5 bases. Germline V gives CDR1 SQVTM, CDR2 ANQGSEA. The V gene lost 0 bases and the J gene lost 2 bases, with 8 bases spanning the gap. This CDR3 is built from 15 residues.

The chain has TRBV14 and TRBJ1-6, with a possible D match to TRBD1 (5 bases). The CDR3 sequence is 15 residues long. Trimming took 0 bases from V and 7 from J, leaving 10 bases between them. Looked up from germline, CDR1 is SGHDN and CDR2 is FVKESK. The chain's CDR3 is CASSQEYQGNSPLHF. Here the CDR3 DNA reads TGTGCCAGCAGCCAAGAGTACCAGGGAAATTCACCCCTCCACTTT. Based on the CDR3 plus reference TRBV14 and TRBJ1-6, the full variable domain is EAGVTQFPSHSVIEKGQTVTLRCDPISGHDNLYWYRRVMGKEIKFLLHFVKESKQDESGMPNNRFLAERTGGTYSTLKVQPAELEDSGVYFCASSQEYQGNSPLHFGNGTRLTVT.

The chain uses TRBV29-1 and TRBJ2-1; 8 nucleotides align to TRBD2. V was pared by 7 bases and J by 0 bases, with 11 bases of the junction left unmatched. CDR3 size: 16 residues. The germline V gene has CDR1 SQVTM and CDR2 ANQGSEA. The CDR3 is CSGSGGAAGSYNEQFF. As DNA, the CDR3 is TGCAGCGGTTCGGGGGGGGCTGCAGGCTCCTACAATGAGCAGTTCTTC.

Ten or more counts support this clonotype. The V call is TRBV6-4, the J call TRBJ2-2, with 9 bases aligning to TRBD2. The length of the CDR3 is 16 residues. Germline V gives CDR1 MRHNA, CDR2 SNTAGT. Trimming took 0 bases from V and 1 from J; bases not matched to a gene: 0. Here the CDR3 reads CASSDSTSGNTGELFF. CDR3 nucleotides: TGTGCCAGCAGTGACTCGACTAGCGGGAACACCGGGGAGCTGTTTTTT.